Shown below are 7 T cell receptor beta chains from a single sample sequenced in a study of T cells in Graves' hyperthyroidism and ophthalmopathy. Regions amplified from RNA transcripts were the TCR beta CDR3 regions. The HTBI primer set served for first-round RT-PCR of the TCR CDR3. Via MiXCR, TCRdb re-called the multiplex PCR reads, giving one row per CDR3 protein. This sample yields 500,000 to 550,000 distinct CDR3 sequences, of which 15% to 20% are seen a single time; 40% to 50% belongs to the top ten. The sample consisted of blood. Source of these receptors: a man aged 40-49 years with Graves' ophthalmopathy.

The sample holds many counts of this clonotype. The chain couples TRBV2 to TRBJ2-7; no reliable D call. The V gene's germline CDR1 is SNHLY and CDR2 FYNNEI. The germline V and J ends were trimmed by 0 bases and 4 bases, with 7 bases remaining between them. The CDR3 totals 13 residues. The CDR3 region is CASSEAHSYEQYF. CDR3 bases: TGTGCCAGCAGTGAAGCGCACAGTTACGAGCAGTACTTC. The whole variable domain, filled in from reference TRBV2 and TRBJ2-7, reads EPEVTQTPSHQVTQMGQEVILRCVPISNHLYFYWYRQILGQKVEFLVSFYNNEISEKSEIFDDQFSVERPDGSNFTLKIRSTKLEDSAMYFCASSEAHSYEQYFGPGTRLTVT.

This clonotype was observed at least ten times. CDR3 sequence reads: CSAPSGGGYTF. The DNA of the CDR3 is TGCAGTGCTCCCTCAGGGGGCGGCTACACCTTC. V is TRBV20-1 and J is TRBJ1-2; 8 bases align to TRBD1. The CDR3 is made up of 11 amino acids. The V gene's germline CDR1 is DFQATT and CDR2 SNEGSKA (reference sequence). V shed 5 bases and J 8 bases; nucleotides not matched to a gene: 4.

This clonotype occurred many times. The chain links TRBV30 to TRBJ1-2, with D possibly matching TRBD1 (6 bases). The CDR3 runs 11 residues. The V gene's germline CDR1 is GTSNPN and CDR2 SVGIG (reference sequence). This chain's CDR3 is CALPNRDGYTF. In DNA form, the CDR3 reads TGTGCTCTTCCAAACAGGGATGGCTACACCTTC.

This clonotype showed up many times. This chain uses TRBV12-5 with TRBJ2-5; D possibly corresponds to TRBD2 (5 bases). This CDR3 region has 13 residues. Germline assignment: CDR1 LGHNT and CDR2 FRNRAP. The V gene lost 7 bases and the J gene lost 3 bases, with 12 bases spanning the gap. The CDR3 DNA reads TGTGCTAGTGCCCGAGGAGCGGAAGAGACCCAGTACTTC. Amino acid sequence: CASARGAEETQYF.

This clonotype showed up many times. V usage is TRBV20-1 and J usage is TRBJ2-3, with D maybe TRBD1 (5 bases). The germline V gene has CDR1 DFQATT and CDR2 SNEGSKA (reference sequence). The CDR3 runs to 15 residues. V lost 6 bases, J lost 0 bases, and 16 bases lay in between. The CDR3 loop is CSAPETVTSTDTQYF. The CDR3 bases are TGCAGTGCGCCCGAGACAGTGACTAGCACAGATACGCAGTATTTT.

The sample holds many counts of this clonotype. Written as DNA, the CDR3 is TGCAGTGCGCCGGAAAGGATGAGCTCCTACAATGAGCAGTTCTTC. It codes for CSAPERMSSYNEQFF. The chain employs TRBV20-1 and TRBJ2-1; D is undetermined. Trimming left V 6 bases short and J 0 bases short, with 15 bases between. From germline, CDR1 is DFQATT and CDR2 SNEGSKA (reference sequence). The CDR3 covers 15 residues.

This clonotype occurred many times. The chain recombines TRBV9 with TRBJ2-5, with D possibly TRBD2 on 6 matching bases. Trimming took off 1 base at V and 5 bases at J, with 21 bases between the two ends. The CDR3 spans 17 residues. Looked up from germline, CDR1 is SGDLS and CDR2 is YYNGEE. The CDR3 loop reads CASSVTLNLRAGETQYF. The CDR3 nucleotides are TGTGCCAGCAGCGTAACCCTTAATCTCCGGGCGGGGGAGACCCAGTACTTC.